A selection of T cell receptor beta chains follows, all from one sample in a study of control samples from healthy donors and cancer patients. The data were produced by immunoSEQ multiplex PCR, yet TCRdb's version contains in-frame clones alone and is incomplete. The repertoire holds 63,000 or so clones, with more than 70% as singletons. The source material was PBMCs. These receptors all come from a man aged 60 to 75 with colorectal cancer. The CDR3 runs from the conserved cysteine through the conserved F or W. A D gene is named only where the DNA matches it firmly. Clone size is shown for a subset of rows, as once, few, many or a class of expanded clone.

CDR3aa	CDR3nt	d_gene	j_gene	v_gene	abundance
CASSLDREINEQYF	TGTGCCAGCAGCTTGGACAGGGAGATCAACGAGCAGTACTTC	TRBD1	TRBJ2-7	TRBV7-9	-
CSGADRLNNEQFF	TGCAGCGGGGCCGACAGGCTAAACAATGAGCAGTTCTTC	-	TRBJ2-1	TRBV29-1	-
CASSWKVFGNIQYF	TGTGCCAGCAGTTGGAAAGTATTCGGAAACATTCAGTACTTC	-	TRBJ2-4	TRBV6-5	once
CASSSLGLAAGSGELFF	TGTGCCAGCAGCAGCCTGGGACTAGCGGCGGGTTCTGGGGAGCTGTTTTTT	TRBD2	TRBJ2-2	TRBV7-2	-
CASGTSGGAIGGTQYF	TGTGCCAGCGGGACTAGCGGGGGGGCCATTGGTGGGACCCAGTACTTC	TRBD2	TRBJ2-5	TRBV7-9	-
CATSRDKGFNEKLFF	TGTGCCACCAGCAGAGATAAGGGTTTTAATGAAAAACTGTTTTTT	-	TRBJ1-4	TRBV15	-
CALGSRDILNITNTGELFF	TGTGCCCTAGGATCCCGGGACATCCTTAATATTACGAACACCGGGGAGCTGTTTTTT	-	TRBJ2-2	TRBV7-7	once
CASSLASQGAPYEQYF	TGTGCCAGCAGCTTAGCGAGCCAGGGGGCTCCCTACGAGCAGTACTTC	TRBD1	TRBJ2-7	TRBV7-2	-
CASSYGGPGEQYF	TGTGCCAGCAGTTACGGCGGCCCAGGGGAGCAGTACTTC	-	TRBJ2-7	TRBV6-6	-
CASSLAGGSNQPQHF	TGCGCCAGCAGCTTGGCCGGTGGCAGCAATCAGCCCCAGCATTTT	-	TRBJ1-5	TRBV5-1	-
CASSLGRGLGYTF	TGTGCCAGCAGCTTAGGGAGGGGGCTTGGCTACACCTTC	TRBD1	TRBJ1-2	TRBV7-8	-
CASSYISGNTEAFF	TGTGCCAGCAGTTACATTTCGGGAAACACTGAAGCTTTCTTT	-	TRBJ1-1	TRBV6-5	-
CASHDRGPGVAAEAFF	TGTGCCAGTCATGACAGGGGGCCCGGGGTGGCCGCTGAAGCTTTCTTT	TRBD1	TRBJ1-1	TRBV13	-
CASSFSGFTEAFF	TGTGCCAGCAGTTTTTCAGGGTTCACTGAAGCTTTCTTT	-	TRBJ1-1	TRBV28	-
CASSRWDRGSGSPLHF	TGTGCCAGCAGCCGATGGGACAGGGGGTCTGGTTCACCCCTCCACTTT	TRBD1	TRBJ1-6	TRBV5-4	-
CASSQRTGRGELFF	TGTGCCAGCAGTCAACGAACAGGGAGGGGGGAGCTGTTTTTT	-	TRBJ2-2	TRBV6-5	-
CASSPEPGRTGELFF	TGTGCCAGCAGCCCGGAGCCAGGGCGAACCGGGGAGCTGTTTTTT	-	TRBJ2-2	TRBV7-9	-
CASSLKGDYGYTF	TGTGCCAGCAGCTTGAAGGGAGACTATGGCTACACCTTC	-	TRBJ1-2	TRBV5-4	once
CASSQGPGQDTIYF	TGTGCCAGCAGCCAAGGCCCAGGACAGGACACCATATATTTT	TRBD1	TRBJ1-3	TRBV11-3	-
CASSQVDRSYGYTF	TGCGCCAGCAGCCAGGTCGACAGGAGCTATGGCTACACCTTC	-	TRBJ1-2	TRBV4-1	-
CSPLAEGILSGYNEQFF	TGTTCCCCTTTGGCGGAGGGTATCTTGTCGGGCTACAATGAGCAGTTCTTC	-	TRBJ2-1	TRBV27	-
CASSYSGGLRTDTQYF	TGTGCCAGCAGCTATAGCGGGGGCCTGAGGACAGATACGCAGTATTTT	TRBD2	TRBJ2-3	TRBV7-9	-
CASSPRTTGELFF	TGCGCCAGCAGCCCCAGGACTACCGGGGAGCTGTTTTTT	-	TRBJ2-2	TRBV5-1	-
CASSQDIRPGGDTEAFF	TGCGCCAGCAGCCAAGATATTCGTCCGGGGGGGGACACTGAAGCTTTCTTT	-	TRBJ1-1	TRBV4-1	-
CASSLGGGLFF	TGTGCCAGCAGCTTAGGAGGGGGGCTGTTTTTT	-	TRBJ2-2	TRBV7-9	-
CASSQTHLYGYTF	TGTGCCAGCAGTCAGACACACCTCTATGGCTACACCTTC	-	TRBJ1-2	TRBV7-6	-
CASIDDRNNSPLHF	TGTGCCAGCATTGACGACAGGAATAATTCACCCCTCCACTTT	-	TRBJ1-6	TRBV28	-
CASSTANTQYF	TGTGCCAGCAGCACAGCAAATACGCAGTATTTT	-	TRBJ2-3	TRBV6-1	-
CATSSRHTEAFF	TGTGCCACCAGCAGCAGGCACACTGAAGCTTTCTTT	-	TRBJ1-1	TRBV15	once
CASSFDGYGYTF	TGTGCCAGCAGTTTTGACGGCTATGGCTACACCTTC	-	TRBJ1-2	TRBV12-3/TRBV12-4	-
CASSHRNEQFF	TGTGCCAGCAGTCATAGGAATGAGCAGTTCTTC	-	TRBJ2-1	TRBV3-1/TRBV3-2	-
CASSSWGQGKYEQYF	TGTGCCAGCAGCTCCTGGGGACAGGGGAAGTACGAGCAGTACTTC	TRBD1	TRBJ2-7	TRBV11-3	-
CASSLETGSFSPLHF	TGTGCCAGCAGTTTAGAGACAGGGTCTTTTTCACCCCTCCACTTT	TRBD1	TRBJ1-6	TRBV28	-
CSVVAGGFRNTIYF	TGCAGCGTTGTAGCCGGGGGCTTTAGAAACACCATATATTTT	-	TRBJ1-3	TRBV29-1	-
CASSLVDRGRSSGELFF	TGTGCCAGCAGCTTAGTTGACAGGGGACGAAGCTCCGGGGAGCTGTTTTTT	TRBD1	TRBJ2-2	TRBV7-9	-
CASSDSRQGPLTAFF	TGTGCCAGCTCAGATTCCAGACAGGGGCCCTTGACTGCTTTCTTT	TRBD1	TRBJ1-1	TRBV18	-
CASSHDWHLAKNIQYF	TGTGCCAGCAGTCACGACTGGCATCTAGCCAAAAACATTCAGTACTTC	-	TRBJ2-4	TRBV3-1/TRBV3-2	once
CASSSLTEAFF	TGTGCCAGCAGCTCTCTGACTGAAGCTTTCTTT	-	TRBJ1-1	TRBV13	-
CASSQGTARYNEQFF	TGCGCCAGCAGCCAAGGGACAGCGAGATACAATGAGCAGTTCTTC	-	TRBJ2-1	TRBV4-1	-
CASSSGGGGYTF	TGTGCCAGCAGCTCCGGGGGAGGAGGCTACACCTTC	-	TRBJ1-2	TRBV5-4	once
CASTRAGTQYF	TGTGCCAGCACTAGGGCGGGTACGCAGTATTTT	-	TRBJ2-3	TRBV2	-
CASSYLGTSGAGETQYF	TGTGCCAGCAGTTATCTTGGGACTAGCGGGGCTGGGGAGACCCAGTACTTC	TRBD2	TRBJ2-5	TRBV6-2/TRBV6-3	-
CASSPGGHSGNTIYF	TGTGCCAGCTCACCAGGGGGCCACTCTGGAAACACCATATATTTT	-	TRBJ1-3	TRBV18	-
CSASRGGPNTGELFF	TGCAGTGCTAGTAGGGGGGGCCCGAACACCGGGGAGCTGTTTTTT	-	TRBJ2-2	TRBV20-1	-
CASSSLSGPLGTEAFF	TGCGCCAGCAGCTCGTTATCAGGGCCCCTAGGCACTGAAGCTTTCTTT	-	TRBJ1-1	TRBV5-1	-
CAWNQGQGSKGYTF	TGTGCCTGGAATCAAGGACAGGGGTCGAAGGGCTACACCTTC	TRBD1	TRBJ1-2	TRBV30	-
CATSDSGQITGELFF	TGTGCCACCAGTGATTCCGGACAGATCACCGGGGAGCTGTTTTTT	-	TRBJ2-2	TRBV24-1	-
CASSLAPNAGTQHF	TGTGCCAGCAGCTTAGCCCCCAACGCAGGGACCCAGCATTTT	-	TRBJ1-5	TRBV11-1	-
CASSIGRGASGANVLTF	TGTGCCAGTAGTATAGGGCGGGGGGCCTCTGGGGCCAACGTCCTGACTTTC	TRBD2	TRBJ2-6	TRBV19	once
CASRGAGQQYEQYF	TGTGCCAGCAGGGGAGCAGGGCAGCAATACGAGCAGTACTTC	-	TRBJ2-7	TRBV28	-
CASSLMASYEQYF	TGTGCCAGCAGTTTAATGGCGTCATACGAGCAGTACTTC	-	TRBJ2-7	TRBV12-3/TRBV12-4	-
CASSQGFGQDYEQYF	TGCGCCAGCAGCCAGGGGTTTGGACAGGACTACGAGCAGTACTTC	TRBD1	TRBJ2-7	TRBV4-1	-
CASSTRRTPYSNQPQHF	TGTGCCAGTAGTACCCGACGGACACCTTATAGCAATCAGCCCCAGCATTTT	-	TRBJ1-5	TRBV19	-
CASSRGNTEAFF	TGTGCCAGCAGCCGGGGGAACACTGAAGCTTTCTTT	-	TRBJ1-1	TRBV9	-